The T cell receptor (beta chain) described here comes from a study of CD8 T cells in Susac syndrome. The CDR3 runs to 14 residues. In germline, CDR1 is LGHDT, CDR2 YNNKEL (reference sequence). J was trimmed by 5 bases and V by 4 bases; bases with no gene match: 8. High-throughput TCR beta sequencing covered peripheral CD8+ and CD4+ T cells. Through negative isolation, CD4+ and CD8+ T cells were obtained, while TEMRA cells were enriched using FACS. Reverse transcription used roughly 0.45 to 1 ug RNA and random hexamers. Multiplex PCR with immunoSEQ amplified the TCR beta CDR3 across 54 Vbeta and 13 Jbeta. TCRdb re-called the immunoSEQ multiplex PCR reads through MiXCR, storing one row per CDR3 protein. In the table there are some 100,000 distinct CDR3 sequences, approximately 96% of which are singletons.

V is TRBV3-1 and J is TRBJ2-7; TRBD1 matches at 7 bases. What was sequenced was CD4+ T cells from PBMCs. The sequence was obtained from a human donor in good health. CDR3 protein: CASSPTTGNNEQYF. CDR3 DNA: TGTGCCAGCAGCCCCACGACAGGGAACAACGAGCAGTACTTC.